This T cell receptor (beta chain) stems from a study of CD8+CD57+ T cells in acquired aplastic anemia. Study at large: The study obtained an average of 3.2 ug of DNA from sorted CD4+ and CD8+ cells. Study conclusions and caveats: Researchers report that around 31 CD8+ CDR3 sequences appeared in both patients and controls.

It was genomic DNA that served as the template for profiling TCR beta VDJ and CDR3. TCRdb recomputed calls from the reads with MiXCR, one row per CDR3 protein. The sample holds around 200,000 distinct CDR3 sequences, about half seen once. Note on this clonotype: Its target is unknown.

The sample consisted of sorted CD4+, CD8+, or CD8+CD57+ T cells (not recorded which) from PBMCs. The receptor comes from a human donor in good health, serving as a control.

The CDR3 loop is CASSKGQGAWGEQYF. Written as DNA, the CDR3 is TGTGCCAGCAGCAAAGGACAGGGGGCATGGGGTGAGCAGTACTTC. The V and J genes are TRBV9 and TRBJ2-7, with 11 bases fitting TRBD1. The CDR3 loop spans 15 amino acids. Trimming at V came to 4 bases and at J to 7 bases, leaving 10 bases not matched to a gene. Germline V gives CDR1 SGDLS, CDR2 YYNGEE.